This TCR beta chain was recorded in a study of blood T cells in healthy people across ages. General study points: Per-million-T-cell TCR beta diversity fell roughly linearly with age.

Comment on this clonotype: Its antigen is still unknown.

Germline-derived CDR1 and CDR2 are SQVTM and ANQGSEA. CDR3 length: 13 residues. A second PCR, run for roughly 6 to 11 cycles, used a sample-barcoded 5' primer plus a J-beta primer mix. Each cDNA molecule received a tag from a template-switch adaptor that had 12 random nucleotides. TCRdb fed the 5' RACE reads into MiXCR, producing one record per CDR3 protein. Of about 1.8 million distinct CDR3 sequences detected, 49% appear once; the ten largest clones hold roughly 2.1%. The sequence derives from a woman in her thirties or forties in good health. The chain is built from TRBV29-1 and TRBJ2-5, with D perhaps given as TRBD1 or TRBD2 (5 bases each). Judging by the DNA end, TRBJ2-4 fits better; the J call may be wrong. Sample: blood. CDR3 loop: CSVEMGVVNIQYF. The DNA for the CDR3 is TGCAGCGTTGAGATGGGGGTTGTGAACATTCAGTACTTC.